The clone carrying this TCR beta chain was seen only a few times. Measured with immunoSEQ multiplex PCR; TCRdb has only the in-frame clones, and not every one. The profile shows about 170,000 clones, around 88% of them singletons. The source of the sample is a study of blood T cell repertoires in COVID-19. Study summary: The study drew acute and convalescent COVID-19 samples from the United States, Italy and Spain.

Sequencing used peripheral blood. This TCR came from a woman aged 70-85 years who had recovered from COVID-19.

CDR3 DNA: TGCAGCGTGGGGACAGGGTACCACGAGCAGTACTTC. Encoded protein: CSVGTGYHEQYF. The V call is TRBV29-1, the J call TRBJ2-7; 9 bases align to TRBD1. The CDR3 sequence is 12 residues long. The junction had 5 bases not matched to a gene; V was cut back by 6 bases and J by 5 bases. Germline assignment: CDR1 SQVTM and CDR2 ANQGSEA.